This T cell receptor (beta chain) emerged from a study of T-cell memory formation after mild COVID-19. Background on the study: Largely, the TCR clusters proved donor specific. Study-wide points: Mainly CM and EM harbored the contracting CD4+ clones; mainly EMRA harbored the CD8+ ones. The finding that pre-infection memory included some responding clones suggested that cross-reactive memory joined.

Regarding this clonotype: The antigen is undetermined.

Germline V gene sequence: CDR1 MNHNS, CDR2 SASEGT. V dropped 6 bases and J dropped 7 bases, with 13 bases sitting between them. The CDR3 contains 13 residues. TCRdb itself ran the 5' RACE reads through MiXCR, one entry per CDR3 protein. The table has some 70,000 distinct CDR3 sequences, about a sixth seen once. Material for sequencing was PBMCs or a T cell subset sorted from them (not recorded which). This sequence joins TRBV6-1 and TRBJ2-1; a weak D match, TRBD1 (5 bases). The TCR sequence derives from an adult woman who had mild COVID-19 (a few samples of this study predate the infection). Cell type and time point are not known. The CDR3: CASSYVGENEQFF. The CDR3 bases are TGTGCCAGCAGCTATGTAGGGGAAAATGAGCAGTTCTTC.